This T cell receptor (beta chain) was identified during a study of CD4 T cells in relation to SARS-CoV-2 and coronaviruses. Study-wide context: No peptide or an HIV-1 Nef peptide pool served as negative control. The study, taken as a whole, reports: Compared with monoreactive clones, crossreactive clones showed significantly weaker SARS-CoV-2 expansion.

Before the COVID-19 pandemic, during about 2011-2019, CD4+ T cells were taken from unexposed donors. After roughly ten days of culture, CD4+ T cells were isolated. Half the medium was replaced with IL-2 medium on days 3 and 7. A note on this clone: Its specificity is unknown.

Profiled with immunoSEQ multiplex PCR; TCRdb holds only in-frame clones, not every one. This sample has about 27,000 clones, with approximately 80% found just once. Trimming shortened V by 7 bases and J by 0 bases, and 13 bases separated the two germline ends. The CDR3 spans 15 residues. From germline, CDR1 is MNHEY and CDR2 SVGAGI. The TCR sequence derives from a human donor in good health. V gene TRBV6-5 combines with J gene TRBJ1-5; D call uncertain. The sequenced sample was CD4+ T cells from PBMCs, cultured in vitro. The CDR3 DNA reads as TGTGCCAGCATTTTAGACATCTATAGCAATCAGCCCCAGCATTTT. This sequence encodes CASILDIYSNQPQHF.